Below are 31 T cell receptor beta chains sequenced from a single sample in a study of cytomegalovirus exposure and HLA in healthy donors. Vbeta (60) and Jbeta (13) primers were used in the PCR. Clones were read by immunoSEQ multiplex PCR, and TCRdb kept only the in-frame ones, dropping some. Among 90,000 to 150,000 clones listed, less than 85% were seen once. Sequencing was performed on PBMCs. The source is a man between 50 and 59 years old in good health and CMV-seropositive.

The sample holds one count of this clone. The gene calls are TRBV10-3 and TRBJ2-7; TRBD2 agrees at 8 bases. CDR3 length equals 16 residues. After removal of 1 base from V and 5 bases from J, the junction contained 10 bases not matched to a gene. Germline-derived CDR1 and CDR2 are ENHRY and SYGVKD. Here the CDR3 reads CAISEWTSRSSDEQYF. CDR3 in DNA: TGTGCCATCAGTGAGTGGACTAGCCGATCTTCTGACGAGCAGTACTTC.

This clone turned up a few times. The chain couples TRBV6-1 to TRBJ2-7; 11 bases map to TRBD2. The length of the CDR3 is 13 residues. Germline CDR1 and CDR2: MNHNS and SASEGT. V was pared by 5 bases and J by 4 bases, with 1 base of the junction left unmatched. CDR3 DNA: TGTGCCAGCAGTAGGACTAGCGGGTACGAGCAGTACTTC. This encodes CASSRTSGYEQYF.

V usage is TRBV28 and J usage is TRBJ1-5; D is ambiguous. Trimming removed 3 bases at V and 2 bases at J, with 8 bases between. The CDR3 is 14 residues long. Germline CDR1 reads MDHEN; CDR2 reads SYDVKM. The CDR3 reads CASSFPAGNQPQHF. In DNA, the CDR3 is TGTGCCAGCAGTTTTCCCGCAGGCAATCAGCCCCAGCATTTT.

This chain links TRBV7-2 with TRBJ2-7; D is perhaps TRBD2 (6 bases). Looked up from germline, CDR1 is SGHTA and CDR2 is FQGNSA. The CDR3 consists of 18 residues. Trimming took off 4 bases at V and 1 base at J, with 23 bases between the two ends. The CDR3 DNA sequence: TGTGCCAGCAGCTCCGCGTTGGGGGGTACCTCGGGTTCCTACGAGCAGTACTTC. Protein: CASSSALGGTSGSYEQYF.

The chain employs TRBV6-1 and TRBJ1-2, with 7 bases matching TRBD1. V lost 8 bases to trimming and J lost 4 bases; unmatched junction nucleotides: 7. Germline CDR1 and CDR2: MNHNS and SASEGT. CDR3 size: 13 residues. The CDR3, as DNA: TGTGCCAGCGGCACGGGACAGCTCTATGGCTACACCTTC. Translating gives CASGTGQLYGYTF.

The table lists this clone with a count of one. The V gene is TRBV19, the J gene TRBJ2-3; TRBD1 matches at 10 bases. Germline V gene lookup returns CDR1 LNHDA and CDR2 SQIVND (reference sequence). V trimming: 5 bases; J trimming: 2 bases; junction bases outside the gene matches: 1. This CDR3 comprises 14 residues. The CDR3 loop reads CASSDRGLTDTQYF. The CDR3 nucleotides are TGTGCCAGTAGTGACAGGGGGCTCACAGATACGCAGTATTTT.

V and J are TRBV6-5 and TRBJ2-2; TRBD1 matches at 8 bases. Germline assignment: CDR1 MNHEY and CDR2 SVGAGI. CDR3 length: 14 amino acids. J was trimmed by 6 bases and V by 3 bases; bases with no gene match: 3. CDR3 sequence reads: CASSYDRGPGELFF. The DNA for the CDR3 is TGTGCCAGCAGTTATGACAGGGGCCCCGGGGAGCTGTTTTTT.

V usage is TRBV5-1 and J usage is TRBJ1-1; a weak D match, TRBD1 (6 bases). The V gene lost 3 bases and the J gene lost 4 bases, with 10 bases spanning the gap. Per the germline V gene, CDR1 is SGHRS and CDR2 is YFSETQ. This CDR3 is built from 13 residues. CDR3 sequence (DNA): TGCGCCAGCAGCTCTACAGGGAGCACTGAAGCTTTCTTT. Amino acid sequence: CASSSTGSTEAFF.

In nucleotides, the CDR3 is TGTGCCAGCAGCGGGGGGGATGTGGGAGTGGGGGCCGGGGAGCTGTTTTTT. Translated, it gives CASSGGDVGVGAGELFF. This chain uses TRBV4-2 with TRBJ2-2, with TRBD2 matching over 7 bases. Germline V gives CDR1 LGHNA, CDR2 YNFKEQ. V gave up 5 bases and J gave up 6 bases; unmatched junction bases: 15. There are 17 residues in the CDR3.

This rearrangement joins TRBV6-5 to TRBJ2-7, with TRBD2 identical over 12 bases. J lost 5 bases, V lost 2 bases, and 4 bases had no gene match. The CDR3 consists of 15 residues. The germline V gene encodes CDR1 MNHEY and CDR2 SVGAGI. The CDR3 reads CASSYRLAGDHEQYF. The CDR3, as DNA: TGTGCCAGCAGTTACAGACTAGCGGGAGACCACGAGCAGTACTTC.

CDR3 sequence: CASSYSGTALFEPQHF. The DNA of the CDR3 is TGTGCCAGCAGTTACTCCGGGACAGCCCTTTTCGAGCCCCAGCATTTT. The rearrangement joins TRBV6-6 to TRBJ1-5, with TRBD1 identical over 7 bases. V shed 0 bases and J 8 bases; nucleotides not matched to a gene: 10. The CDR3 loop spans 16 amino acids. Germline V CDR1 and CDR2: MNHNY, SVGAGI (reference sequence).

This chain uses TRBV6-5 with TRBJ1-1, with no clear D. Germline V CDR1 and CDR2: MNHEY, SVGAGI. Trimming cost V 4 bases and J 2 bases, with 14 bases left between them. The CDR3 is 15 residues long. CDR3 DNA sequence: TGTGCCAGCAGTTCCGTGGAGAGGGTTAACACTGAAGCTTTCTTT. Encoded protein: CASSSVERVNTEAFF.

This chain uses TRBV7-9 with TRBJ1-3; D call uncertain. V gave up 3 bases and J gave up 0 bases, with 12 bases separating them. CDR3 length: 16 residues. Germline lookup yields CDR1 SEHNR and CDR2 FQNEAQ (reference sequence). As DNA, the CDR3 is TGTGCCAGCAGCTTCTTGTTAACTAACTCTGGAAACACCATATATTTT. Translation gives CASSFLLTNSGNTIYF.

The V and J genes are TRBV4-3 and TRBJ2-3; TRBD2 agrees at 9 bases. This CDR3 has 17 residues. Germline V lookup: CDR1 LGHNA, CDR2 YSLEER. Trimming removed 0 bases from V and 3 bases from J; junction bases left unmatched: 7. The CDR3 sequence: CASSQDHAGGPTDTQYF. In DNA form, the CDR3 reads TGCGCCAGCAGCCAAGACCACGCGGGGGGGCCAACAGATACGCAGTATTTT.

The rearrangement joins TRBV4-2 to TRBJ2-6; TRBD2 matches 12 bases. V lost 0 bases and J lost 0; bases outside the gene matches: 9. CDR1 and CDR2 (germline): LGHNA, YNFKEQ. The CDR3 is 21 amino acids. The CDR3 protein is CASSQDGVTSGGSSGANVLTF. In nucleotides, the CDR3 is TGTGCCAGCAGCCAAGATGGGGTGACTAGCGGGGGTAGCTCTGGGGCCAACGTCCTGACTTTC.

This sequence joins TRBV5-1 and TRBJ2-1; 9 nucleotides agree with TRBD2. Germline trimming cut 1 base from V and 6 bases from J; bases unmatched to any gene: 5. This CDR3 region has 15 residues. The germline V gene has CDR1 SGHRS and CDR2 YFSETQ. The DNA for the CDR3 is TGCGCCAGCAGCTTGCAAGCGGGAGGCATCAATGAGCAGTTCTTC. Amino acids: CASSLQAGGINEQFF.

Here the CDR3 reads CASSPDRGRNYGYTF. The CDR3 DNA follows: TGTGCCAGCAGCCCCGACAGGGGGCGAAACTATGGCTACACCTTC. This chain uses TRBV7-2 with TRBJ1-2; 10 bases align to TRBD1. Trimming removed 5 bases from V and 2 bases from J; junction bases left unmatched: 5. CDR1 is SGHTA and CDR2 is FQGNSA in the germline V gene. CDR3 size: 15 residues. Supplemented by reference TRBV7-2 and TRBJ1-2, the full variable domain reads GAGVSQSPSNKVTEKGKDVELRCDPISGHTALYWYRQSLGQGLEFLIYFQGNSAPDKSGLPSDRFSAERTGGSVSTLTIQRTQQEDSAVYLCASSPDRGRNYGYTFGSGTRLTVV.

A word on this clone: Its ends do not fully match the called genes, so a read error is possible. J is TRBJ1-3 and V is TRBV5-4, with a tentative D call TRBD1 (6 bases). This CDR3 contains 17 residues. Germline CDR1 is SGHNT and CDR2 is YYREEE (reference sequence). The CDR3 coding sequence is TGCGCCAGCAGCCGGAACGGGGGGGCCGCCTCTGGAAACACCATATATTTT. Translation: CASSRNGGAASGNTIYF.

This clone was found a few times. This chain connects TRBV10-1 to TRBJ2-1; 8 bases fit TRBD2. This CDR3 region has 14 residues. Germline lookup yields CDR1 WNHNN and CDR2 SYGVQD (reference sequence). J gave up 5 bases and V 8 bases, and 8 bases lay outside the gene matches. For the CDR3, the DNA is TGCGCCAGCCGGGGGTCGGGGGGGGACAATGAGCAGTTCTTC. Residues: CASRGSGGDNEQFF.

This clone has more than one count but fewer than ten. This rearrangement joins TRBV6-1 to TRBJ1-2; 7 nucleotides align to TRBD1. CDR1 is MNHNS, CDR2 SASEGT, per germline. The J segment lost 4 bases and the V segment lost 7 bases, leaving 12 bases of the junction unmatched. CDR3 size: 15 residues. CDR3 in amino acids: CASTLTRQGGYGYTF. CDR3 sequence (DNA): TGTGCCAGCACCCTAACCCGACAGGGCGGCTATGGCTACACCTTC.

This clone turned up a few times. The genes are TRBV10-1 and TRBJ2-1; 9 bases match TRBD1. The CDR3 spans 14 residues. J lost 6 bases, V lost 6 bases, and 6 bases had no gene match. CDR1 and CDR2 (germline): WNHNN, SYGVQD (reference sequence). The CDR3 loop is CASSAGTGFNEQFF. CDR3 coding DNA: TGCGCCAGCAGCGCCGGGACAGGGTTCAATGAGCAGTTCTTC.

This rearrangement joins TRBV28 to TRBJ2-7; 11 bases align to TRBD1. The CDR3 contains 15 residues. The germline V gene encodes CDR1 MDHEN and CDR2 SYDVKM. V lost 6 bases, J lost 3 bases, and 7 bases stayed unmatched. CDR3: CASRGQGAAFYEQYF. In nucleotides, the CDR3 is TGTGCCAGCAGAGGACAGGGGGCGGCGTTCTACGAGCAGTACTTC.

The chain links TRBV11-2 to TRBJ1-6; possible D gene TRBD1, 6 bases. Trimming shortened V by 5 bases and J by 7 bases, and 21 bases separated the two germline ends. The germline CDR1 and CDR2 sequences are SGHAT and FQNNGV. This CDR3 comprises 17 residues. In DNA form, the CDR3 reads TGTGCCAGCAGCCTCCCCCGGGCATACAGGGAGAATTCACCCCTCCACTTT. Protein sequence: CASSLPRAYRENSPLHF.

In this sample, this clone turned up a few times. The chain combines TRBV28 with TRBJ1-5; a possible D gene is TRBD1 (6 bases). CDR3 length: 14 amino acids. With 6 bases removed from V and 7 bases from J, the gap between germline ends came to 16 bases. The V gene's germline CDR1 is MDHEN and CDR2 SYDVKM. CDR3 in amino acids: CASRFRQVGQPQHF. In DNA, the CDR3 is TGTGCCAGCAGATTCAGACAGGTAGGGCAGCCCCAGCATTTT. Based on the CDR3 plus reference TRBV28 and TRBJ1-5, the full variable domain is DVKVTQSSRYLVKRTGEKVFLECVQDMDHENMFWYRQDPGLGLRLIYFSYDVKMKEKGDIPEGYSVSREKKERFSLILESASTNQTSMYLCASRFRQVGQPQHFGDGTRLSIL.

This clone showed up just once. The chain links TRBV6-4 to TRBJ1-5; D gene uncertain. CDR1 MRHNA and CDR2 SNTAGT come from the germline V gene. The CDR3 has 14 amino acids. The V and J ends lost 3 bases and 3 bases respectively, with 9 bases between them. In nucleotides, the CDR3 is TGTGCCAGCAGTGAAGAGGGATACAATCAGCCCCAGCATTTT. Translated, it gives CASSEEGYNQPQHF.

J is TRBJ1-1 and V is TRBV6-1; D is undetermined. V lost 8 bases and J 6 bases, leaving 16 bases between the germline ends. Germline V gene data show CDR1 as MNHNS and CDR2 as SASEGT. This CDR3 contains 13 residues. CDR3 sequence (DNA): TGTGCCAGCCCGACAACTGGAGGAGCTGAAGCTTTCTTT. Amino acids: CASPTTGGAEAFF.

This chain links TRBV6-6 with TRBJ1-2; 7 bases are a match to TRBD1. After removal of 6 bases from V and 2 bases from J, the junction contained 9 bases not matched to a gene. Germline V CDR1 and CDR2: MNHNY, SVGAGI (reference sequence). CDR3 size: 15 residues. CDR3 sequence (DNA): TGTGCCAGCAGCCGACCGGACAGGAGCAACTATGGCTACACCTTC. As protein: CASSRPDRSNYGYTF.

This chain uses TRBV2 with TRBJ2-2, with 10 bases that match TRBD2. The CDR3 is 14 amino acids. J lost 4 bases, V lost 7 bases, and 3 bases had no gene match. The V gene's germline CDR1 is SNHLY and CDR2 FYNNEI. The CDR3 protein is CASIGLAATGELFF. CDR3 in DNA: TGTGCCAGCATTGGACTAGCGGCCACCGGGGAGCTGTTTTTT.

This rearrangement joins TRBV7-2 to TRBJ2-3; 10 nucleotides match TRBD2. The CDR3 has 14 residues. Per the germline V gene, CDR1 is SGHTA and CDR2 is FQGNSA. Unmatched junction bases numbered 1, after V lost 2 bases and J lost 5 bases. This chain's CDR3 is CASSLLAGEDTQYF. The CDR3 bases are TGTGCCAGCAGCTTACTAGCGGGGGAAGATACGCAGTATTTT.

This clone was found a few times. The rearrangement joins TRBV28 to TRBJ1-4; possible D gene TRBD1, 6 bases. V was cut by 6 bases and J by 5 bases, with 13 bases left in between. CDR1 and CDR2 (germline): MDHEN, SYDVKM. This CDR3 is 14 amino acids long. The CDR3 nucleotides are TGTGCCAGCAGGTCTTCAGGGGTAAATGAAAAACTGTTTTTT. Translating gives CASRSSGVNEKLFF.

The rearrangement joins TRBV5-1 to TRBJ1-1; no definite D call. The germline gives CDR1 SGHRS, CDR2 YFSETQ. This CDR3 spans 15 amino acids. V lost 7 bases and J lost 1, with 17 bases in between. CDR3 DNA: TGCGCCAGCTACTCGGCGGGCCTAGGGAACACTGAAGCTTTCTTT. Amino acid sequence: CASYSAGLGNTEAFF.